The next 2 T cell receptor beta chains were all read from a single sample in a study of blood T cell repertoires in COVID-19. Profiling relied on immunoSEQ multiplex PCR, and the TCRdb table lists in-frame clones only, not all of them. The repertoire has more than 300,000 clones, roughly 85% of them found once; the top ten carry around 6%. The specimen was PBMCs or T cells enriched from blood (not recorded which). The source of these receptors is a woman aged 25-40 years who had recovered from COVID-19.

The chain joins TRBV5-5 to TRBJ1-2; weak D call: TRBD1 (6 bases). V was shortened by 1 base and J by 13 bases, with 20 bases between the two germline ends. The CDR3 has 14 residues. Per the germline V gene, CDR1 is SGHKS and CDR2 is YYEKEE (reference sequence). CDR3 in DNA: TGTGCCAGCAGCTTGACAGGGAATTGGGATCTGGGCACCTTC. Translated, it gives CASSLTGNWDLGTF.

The chain is built from TRBV2 and TRBJ2-3; 8 positions match TRBD1. Trimming took 3 bases from V and 6 from J; bases not matched to a gene: 11. The CDR3 spans 16 residues. Germline CDR1 and CDR2: SNHLY and FYNNEI. DNA of the CDR3: TGTGCCAGCAGTGATTGGGTCACAGGGGGAGTGGATACGCAGTATTTT. Its translation: CASSDWVTGGVDTQYF.